The clone carrying this TCR beta chain was seen a handful of times. The antigen is undetermined. The CDR3 sequence is 16 residues long. The germline CDR1 and CDR2 sequences are DFQATT and SNEGSKA (reference sequence). V was trimmed by 6 bases and J by 0 bases, leaving 15 bases between them. To make TCR beta libraries, researchers used iRepertoire HTBI primers and Arm-PCR of CDR3 regions. Methods used by the authors: Sample data revealed approximately 62 TRBV and over eleven TRBJ segments. Using its own MiXCR run on the multiplex PCR reads, TCRdb lists one record per CDR3 protein. TCRdb's processing, not the authors', yielded these V and J calls. In the table there are fewer than 650,000 distinct CDR3 sequences, roughly 15% of which are singletons. The sample belongs to a study of regulatory T cells in long-lasting Graves disease. Regarding time point: newly diagnosed GD, antithyroid drugs for less than 3 months. The TCR library was made from RNA extracted from PBMCs.

The study, taken as a whole, reports: TCR diversity was lower in persistent than newly diagnosed Graves' disease. TRBV28 was favored in persistent disease, as were TRBJ1-2 and TRBJ2-5.

This sample was shared with a second study, whose subject was T cells in Graves' hyperthyroidism and ophthalmopathy. Per that paper: In the first-round RT-PCR of the TCR CDR3, the HTBI primer set was used.

The sequenced sample was peripheral blood mononuclear cells (PBMCs), obtained at new diagnosis, from a patient treated with antithyroid drugs. The sequence derives from a woman aged 25 to 39 with Graves disease. The chain recombines TRBV20-1 with TRBJ2-6; D gene uncertain. The CDR3 coding sequence is TGCAGTGCAAGACTGCGCACCCCCTCTGGGGCCAACGTCCTGACTTTC. As protein: CSARLRTPSGANVLTF.